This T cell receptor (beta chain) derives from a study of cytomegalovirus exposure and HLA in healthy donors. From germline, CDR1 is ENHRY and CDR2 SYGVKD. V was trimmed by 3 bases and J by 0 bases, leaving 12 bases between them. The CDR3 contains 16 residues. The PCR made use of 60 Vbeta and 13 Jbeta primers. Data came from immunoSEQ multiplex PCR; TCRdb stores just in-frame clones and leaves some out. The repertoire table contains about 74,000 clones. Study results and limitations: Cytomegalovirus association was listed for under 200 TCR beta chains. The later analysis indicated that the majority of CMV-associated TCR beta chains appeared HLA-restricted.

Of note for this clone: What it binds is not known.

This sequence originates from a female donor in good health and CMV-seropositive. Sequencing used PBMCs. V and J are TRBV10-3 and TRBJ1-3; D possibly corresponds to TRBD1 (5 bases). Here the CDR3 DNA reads TGTGCCATCAGTGAACAGGACGGGAGCTCTGGAAACACCATATATTTT. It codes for CAISEQDGSSGNTIYF.